The rows below give T cell receptor beta chains drawn from one sample of a study of cytotoxic CD8 clonotypes in ibrutinib-treated CLL. TCRdb's copy holds only in-frame clones and misses some; the assay was immunoSEQ multiplex PCR. The data show about 72,000 clones, about 84% seen once. The sequences come from PBMCs, collected at disease progression, from a patient treated with ibrutinib. The receptors were sampled from a human donor with chronic lymphocytic leukemia. CDR3s include the opening cysteine and the closing phenylalanine or tryptophan. Only some rows state a clone size, as once, few, many or a class for expanded clones.

J gene: TRBJ2-7; clone size: -; V gene: TRBV7-2; CDR3 protein: CASSFRDRAGEQYF
J gene: TRBJ2-1; clone size: -; V gene: TRBV29-1; CDR3 protein: CSVDQVLRNEQFF
J gene: TRBJ1-2; clone size: -; V gene: TRBV6-1; CDR3 protein: CASSEGTGGVYGYTF
J gene: TRBJ1-5; clone size: -; V gene: TRBV6-1; CDR3 protein: CASRGLDRGLQPQHF
J gene: TRBJ2-7; clone size: -; V gene: TRBV28; CDR3 protein: CAGGGWQTYEQYF
J gene: TRBJ2-3; clone size: once; V gene: TRBV7-9; CDR3 protein: CASSPGGLATADTQYF
J gene: TRBJ2-7; clone size: -; V gene: TRBV11-1; CDR3 protein: CASSVRTSGPSYEQYF
J gene: TRBJ2-5; clone size: -; V gene: TRBV20-1; CDR3 protein: CSARGLGLEYF
J gene: TRBJ1-5; clone size: -; V gene: TRBV29-1; CDR3 protein: CSVEDLSGWSNQPQHF
J gene: TRBJ2-7; clone size: -; V gene: TRBV6-5; CDR3 protein: CASSYSRTGGVYEQYF
J gene: TRBJ2-2; clone size: -; V gene: TRBV6-4; CDR3 protein: CASSVSGGNTGELFF
J gene: TRBJ2-7; clone size: -; V gene: TRBV9; CDR3 protein: CASSSGQGNYYEQYF
J gene: TRBJ1-4; clone size: -; V gene: TRBV4-2; CDR3 protein: CASSQELRASVLFF
J gene: TRBJ1-4; clone size: once; V gene: TRBV5-4; CDR3 protein: CASSHGRRTNEKLFF
J gene: TRBJ2-1; clone size: -; V gene: TRBV7-3; CDR3 protein: CASSKWTSGEQFF
J gene: TRBJ1-1; clone size: once; V gene: TRBV6-1; CDR3 protein: CASIEGAEAFF
J gene: TRBJ2-1; clone size: -; V gene: TRBV5-1; CDR3 protein: CASSLDQSYNEQFF
J gene: TRBJ2-5; clone size: -; V gene: TRBV7-9; CDR3 protein: CASSLVGGRQETQYF
J gene: TRBJ2-7; clone size: -; V gene: TRBV5-1; CDR3 protein: CASSFGQGFRYEQYF
J gene: TRBJ1-3; clone size: -; V gene: TRBV6-5; CDR3 protein: CASSYSGRTGNTIYF
J gene: TRBJ2-1; clone size: -; V gene: TRBV5-4; CDR3 protein: CASSRDLGAYNEQFF
J gene: TRBJ2-7; clone size: -; V gene: TRBV13; CDR3 protein: CASSLLRGRYEQYF
J gene: TRBJ2-5; clone size: -; V gene: TRBV5-1; CDR3 protein: CASSLGQGAWETQYF
J gene: TRBJ2-7; clone size: -; V gene: TRBV27; CDR3 protein: CASSLSGDPLPPYEQYF
J gene: TRBJ1-2; clone size: -; V gene: TRBV15; CDR3 protein: CATSRAGTGPEGYTF
J gene: TRBJ2-2; clone size: -; V gene: TRBV4-1; CDR3 protein: CASSHRGLAGGNTGELFF
J gene: TRBJ1-1; clone size: -; V gene: TRBV15; CDR3 protein: CATSSVSGTPEAFF
J gene: TRBJ2-5; clone size: -; V gene: TRBV27; CDR3 protein: CASSSWDRGMETQYF
J gene: TRBJ2-7; clone size: -; V gene: TRBV5-1; CDR3 protein: CASSLEPGISYEQYF
J gene: TRBJ2-1; clone size: -; V gene: TRBV18; CDR3 protein: CASSPGYNEQFF
J gene: -; clone size: -; V gene: TRBV29-1; CDR3 protein: CSVVRRGAYEQYF
J gene: TRBJ2-3; clone size: -; V gene: TRBV5-1; CDR3 protein: CASSMGQGPDTQYF
J gene: TRBJ2-5; clone size: -; V gene: TRBV28; CDR3 protein: CASSRKGEETQYF
J gene: TRBJ1-1; clone size: -; V gene: TRBV30; CDR3 protein: CAEKGEGPAEAFF
J gene: TRBJ2-7; clone size: -; V gene: TRBV28; CDR3 protein: CASSLSEGAQYF
J gene: TRBJ2-3; clone size: -; V gene: TRBV4-1; CDR3 protein: CASSHGDRADTQYF
J gene: TRBJ1-1; clone size: -; V gene: TRBV2; CDR3 protein: CASSTTDRGSTEAFF
J gene: TRBJ2-3; clone size: -; V gene: TRBV6-4; CDR3 protein: CASSDTVGAGGTDTQYF
J gene: TRBJ2-5; clone size: -; V gene: TRBV4-1; CDR3 protein: CASSQDWRETQYF
J gene: TRBJ2-5; clone size: medium-sized; V gene: TRBV6-5; CDR3 protein: CASRRGQGKTQYF
J gene: TRBJ2-5; clone size: -; V gene: TRBV6-5; CDR3 protein: CASSYSRGAETQYF
J gene: TRBJ2-7; clone size: once; V gene: TRBV6-1; CDR3 protein: CASAGLAAYEQYF
J gene: TRBJ2-7; clone size: -; V gene: TRBV2; CDR3 protein: CASRGSPYEQYF
J gene: TRBJ1-4; clone size: -; V gene: TRBV5-3; CDR3 protein: CARSLDGGRWEKLFF
J gene: TRBJ2-3; clone size: few; V gene: TRBV7-9; CDR3 protein: CASSPRASGVTSDTQYF
J gene: TRBJ2-7; clone size: -; V gene: TRBV7-9; CDR3 protein: CASRRRVAGEGDEQYF
J gene: TRBJ1-2; clone size: -; V gene: TRBV28; CDR3 protein: CASRNTGGNGYTF
J gene: TRBJ1-1; clone size: once; V gene: TRBV27; CDR3 protein: CASTRSGSEAFF
J gene: TRBJ2-1; clone size: -; V gene: TRBV4-1; CDR3 protein: CASSQGGRNEQFF
J gene: TRBJ2-1; clone size: -; V gene: TRBV6-5; CDR3 protein: CASTRASGGAVEQFF
J gene: TRBJ1-2; clone size: few; V gene: TRBV27; CDR3 protein: CASRKRGRDGYGYTF
J gene: TRBJ2-7; clone size: -; V gene: TRBV11-2; CDR3 protein: CASSFSESSYEQYF